Following are 32 T cell receptor beta chains from one sample sequenced in a study of beta chain features in type 1 diabetes. The study, taken as a whole, reports: All four CD4+ subsets from Type 1 diabetes patients carried moderately but significantly shorter TCRB CDR3s.

Every bit of the isolated RNA underwent reverse transcription, so sequencing read expressed TCRB transcripts. The protocol was immunoSEQ multiplex PCR, while the TCRdb copy is restricted to in-frame clones and leaves out a portion. The sample includes about 230,000 clones, approximately 16% seen only once; the top ten take less than 0.09%. The antigens these receptors bind are not known. The sequenced material came from naive CD4+ T cells from blood. These receptors came from a young man with type 1 diabetes.

This clone was seen only a few times. The V and J genes are TRBV9 and TRBJ2-4; 7 bases agree with TRBD1. V dropped 4 bases and J dropped 8; count of bases not matched to a gene: 15. The V gene's germline CDR1 is SGDLS and CDR2 YYNGEE. The CDR3 totals 16 residues. This CDR3 is CASSPQTGSLGDIQYF. CDR3 DNA: TGTGCCAGCAGCCCGCAGACAGGGTCCCTAGGGGACATTCAGTACTTC.

This chain connects TRBV6-5 to TRBJ2-7; 9 bases line up with TRBD2. Germline V lookup: CDR1 MNHEY, CDR2 SVGAGI. The V segment lost 4 bases and the J segment 6 bases; nucleotides outside the gene matches: 7. This CDR3 region has 14 residues. The DNA of the CDR3 is TGTGCCAGCAGTTTAGCGGGAGTAGTCCCCGAGCAGTACTTC. This sequence encodes CASSLAGVVPEQYF.

This clone has only a few counts. V usage is TRBV29-1 and J usage is TRBJ2-3; 7 bases align to TRBD1. V lost 6 bases, J lost 3 bases, and 9 bases stayed unmatched. This CDR3 comprises 14 residues. Germline CDR1 reads SQVTM; CDR2 reads ANQGSEA. The chain's CDR3 is CSVARQGRTDTQYF. The CDR3 DNA is TGCAGCGTCGCAAGACAGGGACGGACAGATACGCAGTATTTT.

This chain joins TRBV4-2 and TRBJ2-7; D is undetermined. This CDR3 is built from 15 residues. The germline CDR1 and CDR2 sequences are LGHNA and YNFKEQ. Between the trimmed V and J ends, which lost 0 bases and 2 bases, there was a span of 11 bases. For the CDR3, the DNA is TGTGCCAGCAGCCAAGATTGGGGATTTCCCTACGAGCAGTACTTC. This sequence encodes CASSQDWGFPYEQYF.

This clone was seen more than once but under ten times. V is TRBV28 and J is TRBJ2-7; 9 bases are a match to TRBD1. The germline CDR1 and CDR2 sequences are MDHEN and SYDVKM. The trim removed 6 bases at V and 2 bases at J, leaving 5 bases unmatched. The CDR3 contains 14 residues. The CDR3 here is CASRSGQGTYEQYF. The CDR3 DNA is TGTGCCAGCAGGTCGGGACAGGGCACCTACGAGCAGTACTTC.

V gene TRBV9 combines with J gene TRBJ2-1; D could derive from TRBD1 or TRBD2 (6 bases each). Trimming stripped 4 bases from V and 5 bases from J, with 13 bases between. This CDR3 comprises 14 residues. Germline V gene sequence: CDR1 SGDLS, CDR2 YYNGEE. The CDR3 sequence is CASSPTGGHNEQFF. DNA for the CDR3: TGTGCCAGCAGCCCGACCGGGGGCCACAATGAGCAGTTCTTC.

The sample holds a few counts of this clone. V gene TRBV7-9 combines with J gene TRBJ2-5; the D gene could be TRBD1 or TRBD2 (5 bases each). Trimming left V 5 bases short and J 2 bases short, with 12 bases between. This CDR3 is 14 amino acids long. Germline CDR1 and CDR2: SEHNR and FQNEAQ (reference sequence). The DNA of the CDR3 is TGTGCCAGCAGCCGTACAGGAGGACAAGAGACCCAGTACTTC. Residues: CASSRTGGQETQYF.

This clone was observed a few times. The CDR3 sequence: CSVAGRSRETQYF. The CDR3 DNA sequence: TGCAGCGTTGCCGGCAGGTCAAGGGAGACCCAGTACTTC. The V call is TRBV29-1, the J call TRBJ2-5; D ambiguous. Germline V gene data show CDR1 as SQVTM and CDR2 as ANQGSEA. The CDR3 spans 13 residues. V was cut by 4 bases and J by 5 bases, with 14 bases left in between. The variable domain in full, with the rest retrieved from reference TRBV29-1 and TRBJ2-5, is SAVISQKPSRDICQRGTSLTIQCQVDSQVTMMFWYRQQPGQSLTLIATANQGSEATYESGFVIDKFPISRPNLTFSTLTVSNMSPEDSSIYLCSVAGRSRETQYFGPGTRLLVL.

This sequence joins TRBV11-1 and TRBJ2-5; D gene unclear. This CDR3 has 11 amino acids. Germline-derived CDR1 and CDR2 are SGHAT and FQDESV (reference sequence). V lost 5 bases and J lost 4, with 5 bases in between. CDR3 amino acids: CASSVGETQYF. The CDR3 bases are TGTGCCAGCAGCGTAGGAGAGACCCAGTACTTC.

The chain combines TRBV7-9 with TRBJ2-1; D remains unclear. The V gene's germline CDR1 is SEHNR and CDR2 FQNEAQ (reference sequence). The CDR3 runs to 16 residues. V lost 1 base to trimming and J lost 5 bases, with 15 bases between them. The CDR3: CASSLVGGRDNNEQFF. The CDR3 nucleotides read TGTGCCAGCAGCTTAGTGGGCGGACGAGACAACAATGAGCAGTTCTTC.

This clone was counted between two and nine times. This chain connects TRBV18 to TRBJ1-2; D unresolved. Deletions cut 2 bases from V and 2 bases from J, with 15 bases between. This CDR3 comprises 16 residues. The germline V gene has CDR1 KGHSH and CDR2 LQKENI. This CDR3 reads CASSPSQGQLNYGYTF. In nucleotides, the CDR3 is TGTGCCAGCTCACCAAGTCAAGGGCAGCTCAACTATGGCTACACCTTC.

The V and J genes are TRBV7-9 and TRBJ2-3; possible D gene TRBD2, 6 bases. Germline V gene data show CDR1 as SEHNR and CDR2 as FQNEAQ (reference sequence). This CDR3 spans 15 amino acids. V gave up 4 bases and J gave up 2 bases, with 13 bases separating them. The CDR3 DNA reads TGTGCCAGCAGCTCGGGGACTTCCATCACAGATACGCAGTATTTT. Protein: CASSSGTSITDTQYF.

This chain joins TRBV28 and TRBJ2-5; D gene uncertain. Per germline, CDR1 MDHEN and CDR2 SYDVKM. The CDR3 runs to 15 residues. Trimming pared 4 bases from V and 2 bases from J, leaving 14 bases between. The CDR3 sequence: CASSSPAATQETQYF. The CDR3 DNA reads TGTGCCAGCAGTTCACCGGCTGCTACTCAAGAGACCCAGTACTTC.

This clone has more than one count but fewer than ten. The chain links TRBV18 to TRBJ2-7; 10 bases are a match to TRBD2. The ends lost 3 bases at V and 5 bases at J; junction bases unmatched: 13. CDR1 and CDR2 (germline): KGHSH, LQKENI. The CDR3 has 17 amino acids. The DNA for the CDR3 is TGTGCCAGCTCACCTCCAAAGTGGTCTAGCGGGAGCCACGAGCAGTACTTC. It codes for CASSPPKWSSGSHEQYF.

With respect to this clone: The identical CDR3 is also encoded by other nucleotide sequences in the sample. This chain connects TRBV20-1 to TRBJ2-3; unclear D gene. The CDR3 loop spans 10 amino acids. The V and J ends lost 6 bases and 3 bases respectively, with 4 bases between them. Per germline, CDR1 DFQATT and CDR2 SNEGSKA (reference sequence). CDR3 loop: CSARTDTQYF. DNA of the CDR3: TGCAGTGCGAGAACAGATACGCAGTATTTT.

This clone was seen only a few times. The chain couples TRBV4-2 to TRBJ2-1; 11 bases are a match to TRBD1. Germline loops: CDR1 LGHNA, CDR2 YNFKEQ. V was pared by 3 bases and J by 4 bases, with 5 bases of the junction left unmatched. The CDR3 loop spans 16 amino acids. In DNA, the CDR3 is TGTGCCAGCAGCCAGGCGGGACAGGGGGGATACAATGAGCAGTTCTTC. It specifies CASSQAGQGGYNEQFF.

This clone appeared a few times. The V call is TRBV13, the J call TRBJ1-1; D gene unclear. Germline V gives CDR1 PRHDT, CDR2 FYEKMQ (reference sequence). The CDR3 has 12 amino acids. The ends were cut back, 2 bases at V and 3 bases at J, with 4 bases in the middle. The CDR3 loop is CASSLQDTEAFF. CDR3 nucleotide sequence: TGTGCCAGCAGCTTACAGGACACTGAAGCTTTCTTT.

The V and J genes are TRBV25-1 and TRBJ1-2; D gene ambiguous. This CDR3 is built from 13 residues. Germline V gene lookup returns CDR1 MGHDK and CDR2 SYGVNS. With 3 bases removed from V and 4 bases from J, the gap between germline ends came to 9 bases. The DNA of the CDR3 is TGTGCCAGCAGTGACAGGACTTTCTATGGCTACACCTTC. Protein: CASSDRTFYGYTF.

The V and J genes are TRBV9 and TRBJ2-1; D is uncertain. The CDR3 is 13 amino acids. Trimming left V 4 bases short and J 10 bases short, with 15 bases between. Germline loops: CDR1 SGDLS, CDR2 YYNGEE. CDR3 sequence reads: CASSLGGLQEQFF. The CDR3 nucleotides are TGTGCCAGCAGCCTGGGTGGCCTTCAGGAGCAGTTCTTC.

The J gene is TRBJ1-2, the V gene TRBV30; D remains ambiguous. CDR1 and CDR2 from the germline V gene are GTSNPN and SVGIG (reference sequence). V shed 4 bases and J shed 0 bases, with 9 bases lying between them. The CDR3 totals 13 residues. CDR3 in DNA: TGTGCCTGGAAACCTGTTGCTAACTATGGCTACACCTTC. Protein: CAWKPVANYGYTF.

The chain links TRBV18 to TRBJ1-2, with 7 bases fitting TRBD1. V was clipped by 3 bases and J by 2 bases; unmatched bases: 9. The CDR3 spans 16 residues. Germline CDR1 reads KGHSH; CDR2 reads LQKENI. CDR3 amino acids: CASSPSTGRLNYGYTF. In DNA form, the CDR3 reads TGTGCCAGCTCACCGTCGACAGGGAGATTGAACTATGGCTACACCTTC. Looking up the rest from reference TRBV18 and TRBJ1-2 gives the full variable domain: NAGVMQNPRHLVRRRGQEARLRCSPMKGHSHVYWYRQLPEEGLKFMVYLQKENIIDESGMPKERFSAEFPKEGPSILRIQQVVRGDSAAYFCASSPSTGRLNYGYTFGSGTRLTVV.

CDR3 protein: CASTGPGRNTEAFF. CDR3 coding DNA: TGTGCCAGCACTGGTCCCGGACGGAACACTGAAGCTTTCTTT. This chain uses TRBV7-9 with TRBJ1-1; D not certain. CDR1 and CDR2 (germline): SEHNR, FQNEAQ (reference sequence). The CDR3 runs 14 residues. Trimming removed 7 bases from V and 1 base from J, with 13 bases in between.

This rearrangement joins TRBV6-5 to TRBJ2-7; D ambiguous. The CDR3 runs 11 residues. Germline loops: CDR1 MNHEY, CDR2 SVGAGI. Trimming removed 10 bases from V and 5 bases from J, with 12 bases in between. The CDR3 DNA reads TGTGCCACCCGCCACGTAAACGAGCAGTACTTC. Amino acid sequence: CATRHVNEQYF.

This chain connects TRBV29-1 to TRBJ2-3, with D possibly TRBD2 on 5 matching bases. CDR3 length: 16 residues. The V end lost 0 bases, the J end lost 2 bases, and 15 bases lay between the germline ends. Germline V gene data show CDR1 as SQVTM and CDR2 as ANQGSEA. CDR3 protein: CSVEDGAGYLTDTQYF. The DNA of the CDR3 is TGCAGCGTTGAAGATGGCGCGGGTTACCTCACAGATACGCAGTATTTT.

This clone was counted only a few times. This chain links TRBV5-4 with TRBJ2-5; TRBD2 might be the D (5 bases). There are 15 residues in the CDR3. With 2 bases removed from V and 3 bases from J, the gap between germline ends came to 14 bases. Germline CDR1 SGHNT, CDR2 YYREEE (reference sequence). CDR3 bases: TGTGCCAGCAGCTTTACCCGGGAAGGTAAAGAGACCCAGTACTTC. Its protein is CASSFTREGKETQYF.

The chain is built from TRBV14 and TRBJ2-3, with D tentatively TRBD2 (7 bases). In germline, CDR1 is SGHDN, CDR2 FVKESK. The length of the CDR3 is 16 residues. With 4 bases removed from V and 4 bases from J, the gap between germline ends came to 18 bases. CDR3 in amino acids: CASSRTRGALPDTQYF. Written as DNA, the CDR3 is TGTGCCAGCAGCCGGACCCGGGGGGCGCTTCCAGATACGCAGTATTTT.

The chain joins TRBV9 to TRBJ2-5; D assignment may be TRBD1 or TRBD2 (5 bases each). The CDR3 sequence is 15 residues long. V was pared by 0 bases and J by 1 base, with 10 bases between. CDR1 SGDLS and CDR2 YYNGEE come from the germline V gene. The CDR3 nucleotides are TGTGCCAGCAGCGTAGACCTGGGACCCCAAGAGACCCAGTACTTC. Translated: CASSVDLGPQETQYF.

A few counts support this clone. This chain links TRBV21-1 with TRBJ2-5; the table calls TRBD1, which could not be checked here. TRBV21-1 is a pseudogene segment. The CDR3 has 16 residues. The CDR3 reads CASSRGRARNQETQYF. The CDR3 bases are TGTGCCAGCAGCAGGGGGCGTGCGCGAAATCAAGAGACCCAGTACTTC.

The chain uses TRBV29-1 and TRBJ2-1, with 7 bases identical to TRBD2. This CDR3 contains 12 residues. The J segment lost 9 bases and the V segment lost 8 bases, leaving 10 bases of the junction unmatched. Germline-derived CDR1 and CDR2 are SQVTM and ANQGSEA. CDR3 amino acids: CSTRTSLGEQFF. The CDR3 DNA sequence: TGCAGCACCCGGACTAGTTTGGGTGAGCAGTTCTTC.

This clone appeared a few times. The rearrangement uses TRBV9 and TRBJ2-6, with D possibly called TRBD1 or TRBD2 (5 bases each). The ends were cut back, 3 bases at V and 2 bases at J, with 12 bases in the middle. Germline-derived CDR1 and CDR2 are SGDLS and YYNGEE. This CDR3 region has 16 residues. CDR3 residues: CASSGDLDPGANVLTF. The CDR3 coding sequence is TGTGCCAGCAGCGGGGACCTCGACCCTGGGGCCAACGTCCTGACTTTC.

The sample holds a few counts of this clone. The CDR3 protein is CASNRQGIGETQYF. CDR3 nucleotide sequence: TGTGCCAGCAACCGACAGGGGATTGGAGAGACCCAGTACTTC. V usage is TRBV9 and J usage is TRBJ2-5; 8 bases match TRBD1. Trimming cost V 6 bases and J 4 bases; bases outside gene matches: 8. From germline, CDR1 is SGDLS and CDR2 YYNGEE. This CDR3 is built from 14 residues.

This clone has a handful of counts. CDR3 nucleotide sequence: TGTGCCAGCTCAGTTACAGGGGGAAGCTCCTACAATGAGCAGTTCTTC. Translated: CASSVTGGSSYNEQFF. The chain carries TRBV18 and TRBJ2-1, with 8 bases identical to TRBD1. The J segment lost 0 bases and the V segment lost 5 bases, leaving 6 bases of the junction unmatched. Germline V gene data show CDR1 as KGHSH and CDR2 as LQKENI. The CDR3 covers 16 residues. The full variable domain, in which reference TRBV18 and TRBJ2-1 provide the parts outside the CDR3, is NAGVMQNPRHLVRRRGQEARLRCSPMKGHSHVYWYRQLPEEGLKFMVYLQKENIIDESGMPKERFSAEFPKEGPSILRIQQVVRGDSAAYFCASSVTGGSSYNEQFFGPGTRLTVL.